A single T cell receptor beta chain is shown here with its context. The data are from a study of control samples from healthy donors and cancer patients. Some clones are missing from TCRdb's copy, which holds only in-frame ones; the method was immunoSEQ multiplex PCR. The table has over 200,000 clones, roughly 82% seen once; the top ten hold about an eighth. Sequenced: PBMCs. This clonotype was sampled from a woman in her fifties or sixties with lung cancer.

The CDR3 reads CASSVKGDNSPLHF. CDR3 bases: TGTGCCAGCAGTGTAAAAGGGGATAATTCACCCCTCCACTTT. J is TRBJ1-6 and V is TRBV2, with D possibly TRBD1 on 5 matching bases. Trimming stripped 4 bases from V and 5 bases from J, with 9 bases between. The CDR3 is 14 amino acids. CDR1 and CDR2 (germline): SNHLY, FYNNEI.